These 8 T cell receptor beta chains share one sample of origin, sequenced in a study of blood T cell repertoires in COVID-19. TCRdb's copy holds only in-frame clones and misses some; the assay was immunoSEQ multiplex PCR. In the table there are about 140,000 clones, 86% of which are singletons. Sequencing used peripheral blood. The source of these receptors is a woman aged 60-70 years with acute or convalescent COVID-19.

This rearrangement joins TRBV19 to TRBJ2-4, with a weak D call TRBD1 (6 bases). The CDR3 contains 18 residues. V lost 5 bases, J lost 1 base, and 21 bases lay in between. Germline CDR1 is LNHDA and CDR2 is SQIVND (reference sequence). The CDR3 nucleotides read TGTGCCAGTAGTCAATGGGGTAACAGGGTAGTGGCCAAAAACATTCAGTACTTC. This encodes CASSQWGNRVVAKNIQYF.

This clone was seen a few times. This sequence joins TRBV2 and TRBJ1-2; 10 nucleotides align to TRBD1. The CDR3 has 15 amino acids. In germline, CDR1 is SNHLY, CDR2 FYNNEI. J lost 0 bases, V lost 8 bases, and 6 bases had no gene match. The DNA of the CDR3 is TGTGCCAGCGGCGGACAGGGGGTAGCTAACTATGGCTACACCTTC. Translating gives CASGGQGVANYGYTF.

This clone was observed a single time. The V and J genes are TRBV5-5 and TRBJ2-7, with 9 bases lining up with TRBD2. J lost 2 bases, V lost 0 bases, and 9 bases had no gene match. Germline V lookup: CDR1 SGHKS, CDR2 YYEKEE (reference sequence). The CDR3 sequence is 17 residues long. CDR3 amino acids: CASSLGPSGITPYEQYF. CDR3 nucleotide sequence: TGTGCCAGCAGCTTGGGCCCTAGCGGGATTACCCCCTACGAGCAGTACTTC.

This chain joins TRBV9 and TRBJ2-5; TRBD2 is a possible D gene (6 bases). Between the trimmed V and J ends, which lost 3 bases and 1 base, there was a span of 7 bases. Germline values: CDR1 SGDLS, CDR2 YYNGEE. The CDR3 loop spans 13 amino acids. CDR3 bases: TGTGCCAGCAGCGGCGGGGCCCAAGAGACCCAGTACTTC. This encodes CASSGGAQETQYF.

The chain employs TRBV21-1 and TRBJ2-7; the tabulated D call, TRBD1, remains unverified against the DNA. TRBV21-1 is marked as a pseudogene. CDR3 length: 16 amino acids. CDR3 loop: CASRLRGRVGSYEQYF. Here the CDR3 DNA reads TGTGCCAGCAGACTCAGGGGGCGCGTGGGCTCCTACGAGCAGTACTTC.

The rearrangement joins TRBV12-5 to TRBJ1-1; 7 bases align to TRBD1. The CDR3 contains 13 residues. V shed 10 bases and J 3 bases; nucleotides not matched to a gene: 8. CDR1 and CDR2 (germline): LGHNT, FRNRAP. CDR3 loop: CAISDREDTEAFF. CDR3 DNA sequence: TGTGCTATTTCCGACAGGGAGGACACTGAAGCTTTCTTT.

The chain has TRBV11-2 and TRBJ1-1; 10 bases match TRBD1. The germline V gene encodes CDR1 SGHAT and CDR2 FQNNGV. The V and J ends lost 5 bases and 3 bases, in that order; junction bases with no gene match: 9. The length of the CDR3 is 16 residues. The DNA for the CDR3 is TGTGCCAGCAGCGAAACACCGGGACAGGGGCACACTGAAGCTTTCTTT. Translated: CASSETPGQGHTEAFF.

This chain uses TRBV9 with TRBJ2-1, with 9 bases identical to TRBD1. Germline values: CDR1 SGDLS, CDR2 YYNGEE. The V segment lost 5 bases and the J segment 2 bases; nucleotides outside the gene matches: 5. The CDR3 extends over 15 amino acids. The CDR3 here is CASSKQGAPYNEQFF. CDR3 bases: TGTGCCAGCAGTAAACAGGGGGCCCCCTACAATGAGCAGTTCTTC.